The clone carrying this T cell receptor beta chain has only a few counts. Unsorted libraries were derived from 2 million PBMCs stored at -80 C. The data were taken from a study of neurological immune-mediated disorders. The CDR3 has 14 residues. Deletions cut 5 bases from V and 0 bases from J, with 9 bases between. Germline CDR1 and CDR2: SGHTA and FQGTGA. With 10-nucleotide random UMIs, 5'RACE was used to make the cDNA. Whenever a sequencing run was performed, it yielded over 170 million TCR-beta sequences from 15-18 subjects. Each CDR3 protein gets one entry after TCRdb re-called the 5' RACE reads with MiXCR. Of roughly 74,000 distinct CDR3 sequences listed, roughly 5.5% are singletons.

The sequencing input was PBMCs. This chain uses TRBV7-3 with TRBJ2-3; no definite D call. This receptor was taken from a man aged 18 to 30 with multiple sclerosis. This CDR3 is CASSPKGSTDTQYF. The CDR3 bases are TGTGCCAGCAGCCCAAAAGGGAGCACAGATACGCAGTATTTT.